Below, 25 T cell receptor beta chains from the same sample are listed, as sequenced in a study of T cells in Graves' hyperthyroidism and ophthalmopathy. TCR beta CDR3 region amplification was performed from RNA transcripts. A set of HTBI primers served as the primers for a first-round RT-PCR of the TCR CDR3. TCRdb used MiXCR to reprocess the multiplex PCR reads, holding one entry per CDR3 protein. The sample lists a few hundred thousand distinct CDR3 sequences; 20% to 25% were seen once. Sample: blood. The origin of the receptors is a woman aged 70-85 years with Graves' ophthalmopathy.

This chain links TRBV5-1 with TRBJ2-3; 13 positions match TRBD2. V gave up 1 base and J gave up 0 bases; unmatched junction bases: 5. The CDR3 runs to 18 residues. Germline values: CDR1 SGHRS, CDR2 YFSETQ. The DNA of the CDR3 is TGCGCCAGCAGCTTGACCGGGACTAGCGGGACTAGCACAGATACGCAGTATTTT. This sequence encodes CASSLTGTSGTSTDTQYF.

This clonotype was seen a handful of times. This sequence joins TRBV29-1 and TRBJ1-3; tentatively, D is TRBD1 (6 bases). Deletions cut 0 bases from V and 1 base from J, with 13 bases between. This CDR3 region has 16 residues. Germline V CDR1 and CDR2: SQVTM, ANQGSEA. The DNA for the CDR3 is TGCAGCGTTGAAGATCTCACAGGGACTTCTGGAAACACCATATATTTT. Protein: CSVEDLTGTSGNTIYF.

In this sample, this clonotype turned up many times. This chain connects TRBV2 to TRBJ1-1; 7 bases match TRBD1. This CDR3 comprises 13 residues. Germline loops: CDR1 SNHLY, CDR2 FYNNEI. The trim removed 5 bases at V and 3 bases at J, leaving 3 bases unmatched. The DNA for the CDR3 is TGTGCCAGCAGTCCCGGACAGGACACTGAAGCTTTCTTT. Translating gives CASSPGQDTEAFF.

The chain employs TRBV7-2 and TRBJ2-1; D is possibly TRBD1 (7 bases). V dropped 6 bases and J dropped 1 base, with 22 bases sitting between them. The CDR3 runs to 18 residues. CDR1 and CDR2 from the germline V gene are SGHTA and FQGNSA. The CDR3 DNA reads as TGTGCCAGCAGACATGAAGGGCAGGGGGGATGGTCCTACAATGAGCAGTTCTTC. Encoded protein: CASRHEGQGGWSYNEQFF.

The chain employs TRBV27 and TRBJ2-7, with TRBD1 matching over 9 bases. The CDR3 spans 14 residues. Germline CDR1 and CDR2: MNHEY and SMNVEV (reference sequence). The junction had 6 bases not matched to a gene; V was cut back by 2 bases and J by 7 bases. The CDR3 DNA follows: TGTGCCAGCAGTTTAAACAGGGGGCAAGGAGAGCAGTACTTC. Its translation is CASSLNRGQGEQYF.

This clonotype has at least ten counts. The V and J genes are TRBV3-1 and TRBJ1-1; D gene ambiguous. CDR1 LGHDT and CDR2 YNNKEL come from the germline V gene (reference sequence). The length of the CDR3 is 12 residues. Trimming stripped 2 bases from V and 0 bases from J, with 1 base between. CDR3 sequence (DNA): TGTGCCAGCAGCCAATTGAACACTGAAGCTTTCTTT. Translating it yields CASSQLNTEAFF.

This clonotype has a count of ten or more. The V call is TRBV7-2, the J call TRBJ2-1; either TRBD1 or TRBD2 may fit D (6 bases each). The CDR3 runs 16 residues. The germline V gene has CDR1 SGHTA and CDR2 FQGNSA. Trimming pared 1 base from V and 7 bases from J, leaving 17 bases between. CDR3 DNA: TGTGCCAGCAGCTTAGATGTTGGCGGAGGGGGGAATGAGCAGTTCTTC. Translating it yields CASSLDVGGGGNEQFF.

The table lists this clonotype with a few counts. The gene calls are TRBV6-1 and TRBJ1-2; possible D gene TRBD1, 5 bases. Trimming pared 4 bases from V and 8 bases from J, leaving 11 bases between. The V gene's germline CDR1 is MNHNS and CDR2 SASEGT. The CDR3 sequence is 12 residues long. Here the CDR3 DNA reads TGTGCCAGCAGTGTCGGGGCTCTCGGCTACACCTTC. Its protein is CASSVGALGYTF.

This clonotype has just a few counts. The chain carries TRBV6-1 and TRBJ2-1; 8 bases fit TRBD2. Germline CDR1 MNHNS, CDR2 SASEGT. V lost 0 bases, J lost 6 bases, and 16 bases stayed unmatched. There are 19 residues in the CDR3. CDR3 amino acids: CASSEARGGRPRSLNEQFF. The CDR3 bases are TGTGCCAGCAGTGAAGCACGGGGCGGGAGGCCCCGGAGCCTCAATGAGCAGTTCTTC.

This chain joins TRBV19 and TRBJ2-3, with D possibly TRBD1 on 6 matching bases. CDR3 length equals 14 residues. From germline, CDR1 is LNHDA and CDR2 SQIVND (reference sequence). Deletions cut 5 bases from V and 1 base from J, with 10 bases between. The CDR3 nucleotides are TGTGCCAGTAGTCGTAACAGGGGCACAGATACGCAGTATTTT. It codes for CASSRNRGTDTQYF.

The rearrangement links TRBV5-1 to TRBJ2-5; 9 bases line up with TRBD2. The CDR3 has 17 residues. Germline CDR1 reads SGHRS; CDR2 reads YFSETQ. Trimming cost V 1 base and J 2 bases; bases outside gene matches: 9. For the CDR3, the DNA is TGCGCCAGCAGCTTGTCTGCGGGAGGGCCGGAACAAGAGACCCAGTACTTC. Translated, it gives CASSLSAGGPEQETQYF.

In its sample, this clonotype was seen once. This could be a read error, since a much larger clone is one nucleotide away. The chain joins TRBV7-2 to TRBJ2-5, with TRBD2 matching 7 bases. V was clipped by 0 bases and J by 9 bases; unmatched bases: 4. The CDR3 has 13 residues. Germline V lookup: CDR1 SGHTA, CDR2 FQGNSA. For the CDR3, the DNA is TGTGCCAGCAGCTTAGCTGGGAGGGAGGCCCAGTACTTC. Its protein is CASSLAGREAQYF.

The genes are TRBV3-1 and TRBJ2-5; possibly TRBD2 for D (6 bases). Germline-derived CDR1 and CDR2 are LGHDT and YNNKEL (reference sequence). With 0 bases removed from V and 7 bases from J, the gap between germline ends came to 18 bases. The CDR3 runs 16 residues. The CDR3 reads CASSQDSSGGVGTQYF. CDR3 DNA: TGTGCCAGCAGCCAAGACTCGAGCGGAGGGGTGGGGACCCAGTACTTC.

This clonotype occurred many times. The V call is TRBV3-1, the J call TRBJ2-5; D is unresolved. Germline assignment: CDR1 LGHDT and CDR2 YNNKEL (reference sequence). This CDR3 is built from 13 residues. The V gene lost 0 bases and the J gene lost 13 bases, with 15 bases spanning the gap. The CDR3 nucleotides read TGTGCCAGCAGCCAAGATTTGGCACAACGTCTGTACTTC. Amino acids: CASSQDLAQRLYF.

This clonotype was counted ten times or more. The rearrangement uses TRBV27 and TRBJ1-4; D might be TRBD1 (5 bases). CDR1 and CDR2 (germline): MNHEY, SMNVEV (reference sequence). V was trimmed by 5 bases and J by 8 bases, leaving 18 bases between them. The CDR3 consists of 15 residues. CDR3 region: CASSRTGPPGEKLFF. As DNA, the CDR3 is TGTGCCAGCAGTCGAACAGGTCCCCCGGGGGAAAAACTGTTTTTT.

In this sample, this clonotype turned up a few times. This chain joins TRBV3-1 and TRBJ2-4; maybe TRBD1 (6 bases). Trimming removed 1 base from V and 5 bases from J, with 9 bases in between. The CDR3 extends over 14 amino acids. Germline CDR1 is LGHDT and CDR2 is YNNKEL (reference sequence). The CDR3 sequence is CASSQVWTENIQYF. CDR3 bases: TGTGCCAGCAGCCAAGTGTGGACAGAAAACATTCAGTACTTC.

This clonotype was recorded many times. The V gene is TRBV28, the J gene TRBJ2-7; the match to TRBD1 covers 11 bases. V dropped 3 bases and J dropped 7; count of bases not matched to a gene: 5. This CDR3 comprises 14 residues. Germline-derived CDR1 and CDR2 are MDHEN and SYDVKM. CDR3 coding DNA: TGTGCCAGCAGTTTGCTGGGACAGGGGGGGGAGCAGTACTTC. Its translation: CASSLLGQGGEQYF.

A few counts support this clonotype. This chain connects TRBV20-1 to TRBJ2-1; 8 bases fit TRBD2. The CDR3 totals 13 residues. The germline V gene encodes CDR1 DFQATT and CDR2 SNEGSKA (reference sequence). CDR3: CSKNSGTYNEQFF. The CDR3, as DNA: TGCAGCAAAAATAGCGGGACTTACAATGAGCAGTTCTTC.

This clonotype showed up many times. The rearrangement links TRBV12-3 or TRBV12-4 to TRBJ1-5, with unresolved D. The CDR3 covers 14 residues. The V end lost 3 bases, the J end lost 2 bases, and 8 bases lay between the germline ends. The CDR3 DNA is TGTGCCAGCAGTTTCATGGGAGGCAATCAGCCCCAGCATTTT. This encodes CASSFMGGNQPQHF.

This clonotype was seen a handful of times. This sequence joins TRBV18 and TRBJ2-1; 7 positions agree with TRBD1. V shed 0 bases, J shed 13 bases, and the junction held 3 bases outside the gene matches. The CDR3 totals 12 residues. Germline V CDR1 and CDR2: KGHSH, LQKENI. The CDR3 spells CASSPPWTGQFF. CDR3 nucleotide sequence: TGTGCCAGCTCACCACCATGGACAGGTCAGTTCTTC.

In its sample, this clonotype was seen many times. This chain joins TRBV7-2 and TRBJ2-3; D remains ambiguous. Germline lookup yields CDR1 SGHTA and CDR2 FQGNSA. CDR3 length: 15 residues. V lost 1 base and J lost 5, with 13 bases in between. The CDR3 loop reads CASSLDAGWGDTQYF. The CDR3, as DNA: TGTGCCAGCAGCTTAGATGCAGGCTGGGGAGATACGCAGTATTTT.

This clonotype was seen a few times. CDR3: CATKGQVNEKLFF. The CDR3 region has the DNA TGTGCCACCAAGGGACAGGTTAATGAAAAACTGTTTTTT. The chain uses TRBV15 and TRBJ1-4; TRBD1 matches at 8 bases. The CDR3 extends over 13 amino acids. Germline loops: CDR1 LNHNV, CDR2 YYDKDF (reference sequence). V dropped 7 bases and J dropped 4; count of bases not matched to a gene: 2.

This chain joins TRBV7-2 and TRBJ1-1, with D maybe TRBD1 (5 bases). There are 17 residues in the CDR3. Deletions cut 5 bases from V and 0 bases from J, with 19 bases between. Germline CDR1 and CDR2: SGHTA and FQGNSA. The CDR3 loop reads CASSPRQSTTMNTEAFF. CDR3 DNA: TGTGCCAGCAGCCCTCGACAGAGTACAACGATGAACACTGAAGCTTTCTTT.

The chain recombines TRBV7-6 with TRBJ2-3; D gene ambiguous. Trimming left V 2 bases short and J 6 bases short, with 18 bases between. There are 16 residues in the CDR3. Germline V gives CDR1 SGHVS, CDR2 FNYEAQ. CDR3 nucleotides: TGTGCCAGCAGCTTAACCCGCCATATCAAGCCGGATACGCAGTATTTT. Its translation is CASSLTRHIKPDTQYF.

This clonotype was observed a few times. This chain links TRBV10-3 with TRBJ1-2; D is ambiguous. CDR1 and CDR2 (germline): ENHRY, SYGVKD. V lost 0 bases and J lost 5, with 10 bases in between. The CDR3 has 14 residues. The CDR3 reads CAISESQAEYGYTF. DNA of the CDR3: TGTGCCATCAGTGAGTCTCAAGCTGAGTATGGCTACACCTTC.